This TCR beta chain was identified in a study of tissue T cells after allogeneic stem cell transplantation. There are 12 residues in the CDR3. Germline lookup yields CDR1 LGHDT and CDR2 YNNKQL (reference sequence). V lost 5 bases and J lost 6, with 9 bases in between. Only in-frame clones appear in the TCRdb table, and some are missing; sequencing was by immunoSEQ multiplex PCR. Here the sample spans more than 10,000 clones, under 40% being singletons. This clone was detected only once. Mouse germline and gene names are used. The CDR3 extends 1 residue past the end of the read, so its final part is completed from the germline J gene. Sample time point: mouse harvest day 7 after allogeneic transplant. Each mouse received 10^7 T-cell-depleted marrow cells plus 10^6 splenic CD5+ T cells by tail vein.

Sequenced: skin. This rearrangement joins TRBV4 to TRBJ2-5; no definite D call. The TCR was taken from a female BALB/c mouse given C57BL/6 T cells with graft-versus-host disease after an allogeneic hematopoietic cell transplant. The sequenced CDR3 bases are TGTGCCAGCAGCCCCGATCGGGACACCCAGTAC. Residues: CASSPDRDTQY. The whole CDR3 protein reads CASSPDRDTQYF.